Listed below are T cell receptor beta chains from one sample, sequenced in a study of T cells after yellow fever vaccination. TCRdb fed the 5' RACE reads into MiXCR, producing one record per CDR3 protein. Among hundreds of thousands of distinct CDR3 sequences listed, approximately 12% were seen once. The sequenced sample was CD4+ T cells sorted from PBMCs, obtained 15 days after the yellow fever booster vaccination. Receptors originate from a young man who received the YFV17D yellow fever vaccine. Each CDR3 is given with its conserved first and last residue. D genes are given only for firm matches. Size is omitted from some rows. Given values are once, few, many or a class for expanded clones.

clone size	D gene	V gene	J gene	CDR3 DNA	CDR3 protein
many	.	TRBV7-2	TRBJ1-5	TGTGCCAGCAGCCCCGGACCGACCAATCAGCCCCAGCATTTT	CASSPGPTNQPQHF
few	TRBD2	TRBV10-2	TRBJ2-7	TGCGCCAGCAGGGACCCCACTAGCGAGCCCGGGTACTTC	CASRDPTSEPGYF
.	.	TRBV7-9	TRBJ2-1	TGTGCCAGCAGCTTAAGTGAGACTAGTCGCCGGAATGAGCAGTTCTTC	CASSLSETSRRNEQFF
many	.	TRBV5-1	TRBJ2-2	TGCGCCAGTTGGAATGGGGGGGCCGCCACCGGGGAGCTGTTTTTT	CASWNGGAATGELFF
.	TRBD1	TRBV5-1	TRBJ2-5	TGCGCCAGCAGCCCCGGACAGGGAGAGGCCCAGTACTTC	CASSPGQGEAQYF
many	.	TRBV12-3/TRBV12-4	TRBJ1-3	TGTGCCAGCAGTTCCCAGGGAGGTAACACCATATATTTT	CASSSQGGNTIYF
few	.	TRBV28	TRBJ2-6	TGTGCCAGCAGTTTAGGGGGTCCAGGACGGTCCTCTGGTAGGGCTTTC	CASSLGGPGRSSGRAF
.	.	TRBV29-1	TRBJ1-1	TGCAGCGTCGTCCGGGACACCGGGGACCAAGCTTTCTTT	CSVVRDTGDQAFF
few	.	TRBV5-1	TRBJ1-4	TGCGCCAGCAGCTTGATCCCCAGTGCGGAAAAACTGTTTTTT	CASSLIPSAEKLFF
many	.	TRBV6-2/TRBV6-3	TRBJ2-7	TGTGCCAGCAAAGTTTTTCCGGGACCATACGAGCAGTACTTC	CASKVFPGPYEQYF
.	TRBD2	TRBV3-1	TRBJ2-3	TGTGCCAGCAGCCAGGGGACTAGCGGCTTCACAGATACGCAGTATTTT	CASSQGTSGFTDTQYF
.	.	TRBV5-1	TRBJ2-2	TGCGCCAGTGGACCGGGGGGCCGCAACACCGGGGAGCTGTTTTTT	CASGPGGRNTGELFF
.	.	TRBV5-1	TRBJ2-4	TGCGCCAGCAGCTTGGCGGGGGGCCTCGGAAACATTCAGTACTTC	CASSLAGGLGNIQYF
.	.	TRBV6-5	TRBJ2-3	TGTGCCAGCAGTACTACGGGACGGACGACAGATACGCAGTATTTT	CASSTTGRTTDTQYF
.	TRBD2	TRBV4-2	TRBJ2-2	TGTGCCAGCAGCCAAGTAACGGGGGGGGTTCCCGGGGAGCTGTTTTTT	CASSQVTGGVPGELFF
.	.	TRBV3-1	TRBJ2-1	TGTGCCAGCAGTCACCCCGGCGGGGAGCAGTTCTTC	CASSHPGGEQFF
.	.	TRBV20-1	TRBJ1-5	TGCAGTGTCCAACGCCGGGACAGCAATCAGCCCCAGCATTTT	CSVQRRDSNQPQHF
many	.	TRBV5-1	TRBJ2-3	TGCGCCAGCAGGGCTGATGCGGATACGCAGTATTTT	CASRADADTQYF
.	.	TRBV28	TRBJ2-1	TGTGCCAGCAGTTCCATGACTGGAGGGCCGTCGGGGGAGCAGTTCTTC	CASSSMTGGPSGEQFF
.	TRBD1	TRBV5-1	TRBJ1-5	TGCGCCAGCAGCTCGGAGCCCGGGACAGGGATCCAGCCCCAGCATTTT	CASSSEPGTGIQPQHF
many	.	TRBV7-8	TRBJ2-6	TGTGCCAGCAGCCAGGATACTGGGGCCAACGTCCTGACTTTC	CASSQDTGANVLTF
few	.	TRBV6-1	TRBJ1-5	TGTGCCAGCAGTGAGGGGCCGAGGATTACTAGCAATCAGCCCCAGCATTTT	CASSEGPRITSNQPQHF
.	.	TRBV7-2	TRBJ2-1	TGTGCCAGCAGCTTCTCGGGGCCCACTGAGCAGTTCTTC	CASSFSGPTEQFF
many	.	TRBV15	TRBJ1-2	TGTGCCACCAGCAGAGACCTCGTCGGAGATGGCTACACCTTC	CATSRDLVGDGYTF
.	.	TRBV2	TRBJ2-5	TGTGCCAGCAGTGATCACGGGAAAGAGACCCAGTACTTC	CASSDHGKETQYF
many	.	TRBV5-1	TRBJ2-1	TGCGCCAGCAGCTCTGGGGTGTACAATGAGCAGTTCTTC	CASSSGVYNEQFF
.	.	TRBV6-5	TRBJ1-2	TGTGCCAGCAGCCCCCCGAACAGATATTATGGCTACACCTTC	CASSPPNRYYGYTF
few	.	TRBV20-1	TRBJ1-1	TGCAGTGCTGGCCCTAGGGGAGTTGGAAGGAACACTGAAGCTTTCTTT	CSAGPRGVGRNTEAFF
few	TRBD1	TRBV5-1	TRBJ2-6	TGCGCCAGCAGTGGGGACAGCAGGTCCTCTGGGGCCAACGTCCTGACTTTC	CASSGDSRSSGANVLTF
.	TRBD2	TRBV5-4	TRBJ2-1	TGTGCCAGCAGCTGGTCCGGGACTAGCGGGGGGCCGCAGTTCTTC	CASSWSGTSGGPQFF
few	.	TRBV6-6	TRBJ2-1	TGTGCCAGCAGTCAGGGGAGTATCTACAATGAGCAGTTCTTC	CASSQGSIYNEQFF
.	.	TRBV20-1	TRBJ2-2	TGCAGTGCTTGGACCGACGGGAACACCGGGGAGCTGTTTTTT	CSAWTDGNTGELFF